This T cell receptor beta chain was identified during a study of CD8 T cells in Susac syndrome. Bulk CD8+ and CD4+ cells came from magnetic negative isolation; CD8+ TEMRA by FACS. RNA totalling about 0.45 to 1 ug underwent reverse transcription with random hexamers. TCRdb independently ran MiXCR on the immunoSEQ multiplex PCR reads; one entry per CDR3 protein. The sample consists of approximately 170,000 distinct CDR3 sequences, 94% of them appearing once. Unmatched junction bases numbered 4, after V lost 4 bases and J lost 0 bases. The length of the CDR3 is 15 residues. Germline CDR1 and CDR2: DFQATT and SNEGSKA (reference sequence).

The source material was CD4+ T cells from PBMCs. The receptor was isolated from a human donor with multiple sclerosis. V is TRBV20-1 and J is TRBJ2-2; 8 bases match TRBD2. The CDR3 reads CSAMAGGPNTGELFF. Here the CDR3 DNA reads TGCAGTGCTATGGCGGGAGGACCGAACACCGGGGAGCTGTTTTTT.